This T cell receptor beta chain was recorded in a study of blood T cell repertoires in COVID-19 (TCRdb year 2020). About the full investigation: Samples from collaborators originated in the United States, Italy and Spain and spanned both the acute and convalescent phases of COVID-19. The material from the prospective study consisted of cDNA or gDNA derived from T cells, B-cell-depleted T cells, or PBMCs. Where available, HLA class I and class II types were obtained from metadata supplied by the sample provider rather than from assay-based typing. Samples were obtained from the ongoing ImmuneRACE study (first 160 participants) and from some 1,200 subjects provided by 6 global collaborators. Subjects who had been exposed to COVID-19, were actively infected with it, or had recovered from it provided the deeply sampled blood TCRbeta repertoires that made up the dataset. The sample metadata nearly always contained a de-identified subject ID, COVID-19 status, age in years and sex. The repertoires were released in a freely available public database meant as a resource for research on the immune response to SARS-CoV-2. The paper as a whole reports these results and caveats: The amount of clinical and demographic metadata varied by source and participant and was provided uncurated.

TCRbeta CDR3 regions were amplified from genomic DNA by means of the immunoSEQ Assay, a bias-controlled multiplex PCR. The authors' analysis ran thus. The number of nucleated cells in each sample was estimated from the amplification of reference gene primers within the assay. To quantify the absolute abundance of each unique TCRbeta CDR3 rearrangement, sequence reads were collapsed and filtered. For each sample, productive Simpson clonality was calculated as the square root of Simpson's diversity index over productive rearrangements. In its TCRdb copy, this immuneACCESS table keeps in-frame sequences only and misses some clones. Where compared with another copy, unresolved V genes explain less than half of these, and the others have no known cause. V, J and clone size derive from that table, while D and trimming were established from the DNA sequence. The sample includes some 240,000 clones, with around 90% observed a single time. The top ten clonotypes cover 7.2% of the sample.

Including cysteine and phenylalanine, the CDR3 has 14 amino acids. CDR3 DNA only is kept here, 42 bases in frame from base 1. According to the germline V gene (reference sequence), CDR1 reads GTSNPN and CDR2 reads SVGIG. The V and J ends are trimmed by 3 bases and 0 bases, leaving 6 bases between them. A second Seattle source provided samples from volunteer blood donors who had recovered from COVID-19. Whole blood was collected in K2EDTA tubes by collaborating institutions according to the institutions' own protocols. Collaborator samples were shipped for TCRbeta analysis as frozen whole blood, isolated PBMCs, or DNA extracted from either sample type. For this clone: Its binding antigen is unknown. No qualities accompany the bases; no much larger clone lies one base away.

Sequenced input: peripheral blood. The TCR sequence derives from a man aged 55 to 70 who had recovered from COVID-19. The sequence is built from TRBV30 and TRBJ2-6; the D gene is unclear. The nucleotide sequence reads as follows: TGTGCCTGGAGGGAGATCTCTGGGGCCAACGTCCTGACTTTC. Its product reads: CAWREISGANVLTF.